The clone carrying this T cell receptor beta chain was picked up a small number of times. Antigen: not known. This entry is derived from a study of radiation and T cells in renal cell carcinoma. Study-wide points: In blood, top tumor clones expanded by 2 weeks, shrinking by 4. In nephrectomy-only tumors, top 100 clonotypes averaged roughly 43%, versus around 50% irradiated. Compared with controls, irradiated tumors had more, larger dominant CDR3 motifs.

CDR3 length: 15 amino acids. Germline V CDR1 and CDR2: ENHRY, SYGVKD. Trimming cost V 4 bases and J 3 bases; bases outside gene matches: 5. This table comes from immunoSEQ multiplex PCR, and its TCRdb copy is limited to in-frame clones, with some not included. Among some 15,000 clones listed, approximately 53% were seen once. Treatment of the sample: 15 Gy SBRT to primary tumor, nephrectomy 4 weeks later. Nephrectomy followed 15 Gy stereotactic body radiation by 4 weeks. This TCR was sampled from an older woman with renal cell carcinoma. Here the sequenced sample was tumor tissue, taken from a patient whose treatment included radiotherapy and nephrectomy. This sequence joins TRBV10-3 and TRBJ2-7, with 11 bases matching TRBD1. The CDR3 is CAISADRGRFYEQYF. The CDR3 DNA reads TGTGCCATCAGTGCGGACAGGGGGCGATTCTACGAGCAGTACTTC.